This record concerns one T cell receptor (beta chain) sequence. The antigen is unknown. Individuals selected for sequencing had exhibited CD8+CD57+ cell expansion on flow cytometry. The patients all had a severe acquired aplastic anemia diagnosis. Profiling that covered TCR beta VDJ and CDR3 relied on genomic DNA as its template. TCRdb used MiXCR to reprocess the reads, holding one entry per CDR3 protein. This sample has 200,000 to 300,000 distinct CDR3 sequences, with 82% found just once. The CDR3 length is 11 residues. The V segment lost 5 bases and the J segment 12 bases; nucleotides outside the gene matches: 5. The data are from a study of CD8+CD57+ T cells in acquired aplastic anemia. Study information: DNA from sorted CD4+ and CD8+ cells averaged around 3.5 ug. The study, taken as a whole, reports: Around 30 sequences, all CD8+ CDR3, were shared between patients and controls.

The specimen was sorted CD4+, CD8+, or CD8+CD57+ T cells (not recorded which) from PBMCs. This sequence was found in a human donor with aplastic anemia. This chain connects TRBV12-3 or TRBV12-4 to TRBJ1-2; 8 nucleotides align to TRBD1. As DNA, the CDR3 is TGTGCCAGCAGTCCCGGACAGGGAAACACCTTC. Translating it yields CASSPGQGNTF.